This T cell receptor (beta chain) is drawn from a study of T cells in Graves' hyperthyroidism and ophthalmopathy. Study-wide results and caveats: A median around 6.8 months before onset, the model predicted ophthalmopathy.

Exclusion of patients followed from uncontrolled infection, other autoimmune disease, pregnancy or lactation. Using around 10 ml of fresh peripheral blood, PBMCs were prepared. Using RNA transcripts as the source, TCR beta CDR3 regions were amplified. The HTBI primer set was used in a first-round RT-PCR of the TCR CDR3. TCRdb processed the multiplex PCR reads anew with MiXCR; each CDR3 protein has one entry. The table includes some 550,000 distinct CDR3 sequences, around 21% detected once. The table lists this clonotype with many counts. What it binds is not known. Sequencing was done on a sample of blood. The clonotype originates from a man aged 18 to 30 with Graves' hyperthyroidism.

CDR3 nucleotides: TGTGCCAGCAGTCCCCGGACGGGGTTGGATAACATTCAGTACTTC. Its protein product is CASSPRTGLDNIQYF. The chain combines TRBV12-3 or TRBV12-4 with TRBJ2-4, with D tentatively TRBD2 (5 bases). The CDR3 contains 15 residues. The V gene lost 5 bases and the J gene lost 7 bases, with 18 bases spanning the gap.